This T cell receptor (beta chain) was retrieved from a study of T cells in Graves' hyperthyroidism and ophthalmopathy. TCR beta CDR3 regions were amplified from RNA. During a first-round RT-PCR of the TCR CDR3, the HTBI primer set was used. One entry per CDR3 protein, called by TCRdb with MiXCR from the multiplex PCR reads. The data show 480,000 or so distinct CDR3 sequences, 46% seen once. Broader study findings: In validation, the model predicted ophthalmopathy. These predictions came a median about 6.8 months before onset. Most clonotypes that expanded in the thyroid above 0.001 also showed up in blood.

Patients with uncontrolled infections, other autoimmune diseases, pregnancy or lactation were excluded. In making diagnoses, clinical symptoms, serum thyroxine and TRAb, thyroid ultrasound and orbital computed tomography were all used. This clonotype was detected ten times or more. The antigen is not known. Germline V gene sequence: CDR1 GTSNPN, CDR2 SVGIG (reference sequence). The CDR3 covers 11 residues. Trimming cost V 3 bases and J 11 bases, with 13 bases left between them. The sample was peripheral blood or thyroid tissue (not recorded which). The clonotype comes from an adult woman with Graves' disease, either hyperthyroidism or ophthalmopathy (not recorded which). The chain recombines TRBV30 with TRBJ1-1; D remains unclear. CDR3: CAWSPRRLAFF. DNA of the CDR3: TGTGCCTGGAGCCCGCGGCGGCTGGCTTTCTTT. Based on the CDR3 plus reference TRBV30 and TRBJ1-1, the full variable domain is SQTIHQWPATLVQPVGSPLSLECTVEGTSNPNLYWYRQAAGRGLQLLFYSVGIGQISSEVPQNLSASRPQDRQFILSSKKLLLSDSGFYLCAWSPRRLAFFGQGTRLTVV.